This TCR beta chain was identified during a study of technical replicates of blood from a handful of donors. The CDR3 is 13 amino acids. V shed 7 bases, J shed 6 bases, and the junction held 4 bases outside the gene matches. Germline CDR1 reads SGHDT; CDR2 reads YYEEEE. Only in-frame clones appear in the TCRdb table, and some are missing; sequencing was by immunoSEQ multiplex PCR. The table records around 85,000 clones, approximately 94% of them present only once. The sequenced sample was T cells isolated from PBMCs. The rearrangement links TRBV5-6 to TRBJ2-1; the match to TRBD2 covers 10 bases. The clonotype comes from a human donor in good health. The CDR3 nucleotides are TGTGCCAGCGGATTAGCGGGGGGCAATGAGCAGTTCTTC. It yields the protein CASGLAGGNEQFF. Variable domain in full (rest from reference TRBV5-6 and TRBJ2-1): DAGVTQSPTHLIKTRGQQVTLRCSPKSGHDTVSWYQQALGQGPQFIFQYYEEEERQRGNFPDRFSGHQFPNYSSELNVNALLLGDSALYLCASGLAGGNEQFFGPGTRLTVL.